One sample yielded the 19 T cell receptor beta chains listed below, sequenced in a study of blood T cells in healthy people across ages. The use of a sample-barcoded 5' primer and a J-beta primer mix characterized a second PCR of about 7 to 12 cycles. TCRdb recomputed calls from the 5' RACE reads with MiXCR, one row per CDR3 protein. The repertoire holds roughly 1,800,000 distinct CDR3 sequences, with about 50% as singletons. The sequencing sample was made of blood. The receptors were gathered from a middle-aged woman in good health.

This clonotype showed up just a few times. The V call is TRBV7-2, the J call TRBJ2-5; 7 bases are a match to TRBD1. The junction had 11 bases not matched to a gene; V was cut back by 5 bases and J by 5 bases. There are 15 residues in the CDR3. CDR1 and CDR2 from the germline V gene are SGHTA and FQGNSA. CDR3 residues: CASSLYDRVGETQYF. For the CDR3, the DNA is TGTGCCAGCAGCCTATACGACAGGGTGGGGGAGACCCAGTACTTC.

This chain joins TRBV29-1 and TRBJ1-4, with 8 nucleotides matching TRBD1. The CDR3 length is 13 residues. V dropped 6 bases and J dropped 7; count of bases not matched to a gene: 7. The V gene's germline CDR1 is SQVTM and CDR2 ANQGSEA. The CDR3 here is CSVQGAGVEKLFF. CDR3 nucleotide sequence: TGCAGCGTCCAGGGGGCCGGGGTTGAAAAACTGTTTTTT.

This CDR3 reads CASSWGSGQPQHF. The CDR3 nucleotides read TGTGCCAGCAGTTGGGGTTCGGGTCAGCCCCAGCATTTT. This rearrangement joins TRBV6-2 or TRBV6-3 to TRBJ1-5; unclear D gene. CDR1 is MNHEY and CDR2 is SVGEGT in the germline V gene. Trimming took off 4 bases at V and 6 bases at J, with 10 bases between the two ends. The CDR3 sequence is 13 residues long.

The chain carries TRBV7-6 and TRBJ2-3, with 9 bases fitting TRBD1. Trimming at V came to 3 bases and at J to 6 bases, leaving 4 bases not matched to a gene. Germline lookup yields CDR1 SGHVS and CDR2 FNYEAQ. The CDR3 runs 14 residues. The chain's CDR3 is CASSFSGTGDTQYF. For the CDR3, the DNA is TGTGCCAGCAGCTTCTCCGGGACAGGGGATACGCAGTATTTT.

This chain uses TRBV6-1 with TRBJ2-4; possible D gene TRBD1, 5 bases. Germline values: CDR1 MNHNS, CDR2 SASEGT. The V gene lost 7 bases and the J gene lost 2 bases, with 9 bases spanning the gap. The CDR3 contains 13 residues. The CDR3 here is CASTGSPKNIQYF. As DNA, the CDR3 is TGTGCCAGCACAGGGTCCCCCAAAAACATTCAGTACTTC.

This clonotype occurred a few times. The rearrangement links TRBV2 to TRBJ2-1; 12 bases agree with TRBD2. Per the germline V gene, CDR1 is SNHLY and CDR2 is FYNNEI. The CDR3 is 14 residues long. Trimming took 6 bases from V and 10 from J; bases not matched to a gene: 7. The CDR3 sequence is CASSLAGGQGEQFF. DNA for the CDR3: TGTGCCAGCAGCCTAGCGGGGGGGCAGGGGGAGCAGTTCTTC.

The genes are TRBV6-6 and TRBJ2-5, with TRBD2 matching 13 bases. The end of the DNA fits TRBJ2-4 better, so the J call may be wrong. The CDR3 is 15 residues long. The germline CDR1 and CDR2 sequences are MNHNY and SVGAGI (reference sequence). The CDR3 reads CASSLTSGGVRIQYF. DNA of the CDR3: TGTGCCAGCAGTCTCACTAGCGGGGGGGTTCGCATTCAGTACTTC.

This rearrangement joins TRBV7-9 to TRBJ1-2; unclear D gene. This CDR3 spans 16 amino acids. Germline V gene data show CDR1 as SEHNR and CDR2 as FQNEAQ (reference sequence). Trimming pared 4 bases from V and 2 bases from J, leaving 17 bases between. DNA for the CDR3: TGTGCCAGCAGCTCCTCGTTAGTGGGCCGGAACTATGGCTACACCTTC. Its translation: CASSSSLVGRNYGYTF.

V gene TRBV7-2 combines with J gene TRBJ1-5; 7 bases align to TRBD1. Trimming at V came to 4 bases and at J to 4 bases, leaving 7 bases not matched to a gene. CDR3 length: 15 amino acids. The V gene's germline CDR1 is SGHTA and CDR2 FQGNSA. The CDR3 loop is CASSSDRAVNQPQHF. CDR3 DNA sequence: TGTGCCAGCAGCTCAGACAGGGCCGTTAATCAGCCCCAGCATTTT.

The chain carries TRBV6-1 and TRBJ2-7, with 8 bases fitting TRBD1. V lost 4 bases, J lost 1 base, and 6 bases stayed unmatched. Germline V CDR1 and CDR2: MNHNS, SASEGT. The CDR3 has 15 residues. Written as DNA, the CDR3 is TGTGCCAGCAGTGCCTGGACAGGGTCGTCCTACGAGCAGTACTTC. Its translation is CASSAWTGSSYEQYF.

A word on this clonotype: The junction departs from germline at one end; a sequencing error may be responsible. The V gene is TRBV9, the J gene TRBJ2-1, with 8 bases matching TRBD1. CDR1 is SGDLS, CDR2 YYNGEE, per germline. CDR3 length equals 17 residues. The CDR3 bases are TGTACCAGCAGCGCCAGGGGGCAGCGGTTAATGTACAATGAGCAGTTCTTC. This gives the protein CTSSARGQRLMYNEQFF.

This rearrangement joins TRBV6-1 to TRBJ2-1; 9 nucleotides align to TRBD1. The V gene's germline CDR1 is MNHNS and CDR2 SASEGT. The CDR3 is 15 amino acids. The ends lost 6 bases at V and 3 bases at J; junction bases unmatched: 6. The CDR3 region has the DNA TGTGCCAGCAGGACACCGGGACAGGGCTACAATGAGCAGTTCTTC. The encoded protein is CASRTPGQGYNEQFF.

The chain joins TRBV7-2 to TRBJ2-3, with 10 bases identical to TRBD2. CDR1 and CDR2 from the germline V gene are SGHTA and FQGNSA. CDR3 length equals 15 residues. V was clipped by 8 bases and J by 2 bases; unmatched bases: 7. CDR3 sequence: CASSELAGHTDTQYF. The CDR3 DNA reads TGTGCCAGCTCCGAACTAGCGGGACACACAGATACGCAGTATTTT. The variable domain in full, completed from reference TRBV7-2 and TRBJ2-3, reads GAGVSQSPSNKVTEKGKDVELRCDPISGHTALYWYRQSLGQGLEFLIYFQGNSAPDKSGLPSDRFSAERTGGSVSTLTIQRTQQEDSAVYLCASSELAGHTDTQYFGPGTRLTVL.

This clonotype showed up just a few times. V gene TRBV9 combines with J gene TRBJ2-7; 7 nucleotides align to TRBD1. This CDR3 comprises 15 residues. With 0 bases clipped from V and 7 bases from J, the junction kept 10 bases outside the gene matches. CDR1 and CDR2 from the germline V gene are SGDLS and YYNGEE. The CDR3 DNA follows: TGTGCCAGCAGCGTAGGACAGGGCTTCTACAATGAGCAGTACTTC. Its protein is CASSVGQGFYNEQYF.

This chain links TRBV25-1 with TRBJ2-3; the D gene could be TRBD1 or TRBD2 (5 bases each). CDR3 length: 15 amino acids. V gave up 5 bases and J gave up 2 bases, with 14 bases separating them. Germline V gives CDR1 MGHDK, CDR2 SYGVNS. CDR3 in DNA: TGTGCCAGCAGTCGTGGGGGAAGAGTCACAGATACGCAGTATTTT. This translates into CASSRGGRVTDTQYF.

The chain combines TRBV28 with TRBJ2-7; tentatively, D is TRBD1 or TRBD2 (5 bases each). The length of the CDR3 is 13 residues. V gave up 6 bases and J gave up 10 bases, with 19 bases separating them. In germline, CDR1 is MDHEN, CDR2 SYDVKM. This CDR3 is CASRTRDVVAQYF. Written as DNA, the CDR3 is TGTGCCAGCAGAACCAGGGACGTAGTAGCCCAGTACTTC. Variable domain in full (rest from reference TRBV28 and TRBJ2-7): DVKVTQSSRYLVKRTGEKVFLECVQDMDHENMFWYRQDPGLGLRLIYFSYDVKMKEKGDIPEGYSVSREKKERFSLILESASTNQTSMYLCASRTRDVVAQYFGPGTRLTVT.

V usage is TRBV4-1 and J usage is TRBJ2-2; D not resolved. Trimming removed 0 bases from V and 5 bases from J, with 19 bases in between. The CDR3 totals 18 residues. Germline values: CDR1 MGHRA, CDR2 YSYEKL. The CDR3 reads CASSQDTRTAEGTGELFF. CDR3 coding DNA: TGCGCCAGCAGCCAAGATACTCGGACGGCCGAAGGGACCGGGGAGCTGTTTTTT.

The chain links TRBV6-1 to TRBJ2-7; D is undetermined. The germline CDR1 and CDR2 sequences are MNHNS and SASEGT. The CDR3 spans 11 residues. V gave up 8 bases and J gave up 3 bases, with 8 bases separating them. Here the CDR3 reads CASLDHYEQYF. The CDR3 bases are TGTGCCAGCCTGGACCACTACGAGCAGTACTTC.

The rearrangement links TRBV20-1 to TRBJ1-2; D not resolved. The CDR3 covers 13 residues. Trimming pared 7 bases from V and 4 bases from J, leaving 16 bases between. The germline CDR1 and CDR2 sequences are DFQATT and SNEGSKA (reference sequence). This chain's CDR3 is CSGDRATVYGYTF. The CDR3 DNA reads TGCAGTGGAGACCGGGCTACTGTCTATGGCTACACCTTC.